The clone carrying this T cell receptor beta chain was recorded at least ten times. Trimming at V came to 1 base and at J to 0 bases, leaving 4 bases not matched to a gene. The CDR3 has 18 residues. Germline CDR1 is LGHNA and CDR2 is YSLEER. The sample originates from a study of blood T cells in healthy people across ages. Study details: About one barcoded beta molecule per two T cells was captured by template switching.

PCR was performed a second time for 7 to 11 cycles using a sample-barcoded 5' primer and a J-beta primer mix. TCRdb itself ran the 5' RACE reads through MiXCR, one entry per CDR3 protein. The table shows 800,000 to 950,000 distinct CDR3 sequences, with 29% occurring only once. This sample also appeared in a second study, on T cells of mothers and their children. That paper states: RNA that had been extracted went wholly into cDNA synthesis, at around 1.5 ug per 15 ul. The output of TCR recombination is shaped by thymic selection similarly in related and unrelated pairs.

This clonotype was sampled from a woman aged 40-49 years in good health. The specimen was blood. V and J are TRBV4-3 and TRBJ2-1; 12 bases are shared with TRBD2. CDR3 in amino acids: CASSQGLAGGSSYNEQFF. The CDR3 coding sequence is TGCGCCAGCAGCCAAGGGCTAGCGGGGGGGAGCTCCTACAATGAGCAGTTCTTC.